The clone carrying this T cell receptor beta chain was counted many times. The antigen remains unidentified. A second PCR, run for about 6 to 11 cycles, used a sample-barcoded 5' primer plus a J-beta primer mix. TCRdb used MiXCR to reprocess the 5' RACE reads, holding one entry per CDR3 protein. The data hold approximately 680,000 distinct CDR3 sequences, with less than 40% observed a single time. With V trimmed by 1 base and J by 3 bases, 6 bases remained unmatched. CDR1 and CDR2 from the germline V gene are LGHNA and YNFKEQ. The CDR3 covers 16 residues. This record comes from a study of blood T cells in healthy people across ages. Drawing of peripheral blood yielded about 9.8 milliliters from each donor. Study findings and constraints: With donor CMV status unknown, expanded clonotype changes were possibly confounded.

Sequences were obtained from blood. This chain links TRBV4-2 with TRBJ2-3; 8 bases map to TRBD2. This TCR came from a woman older than 75 in good health. The CDR3: CASSQGGLAPTDTQYF. CDR3 DNA sequence: TGTGCCAGCAGCCAAGGAGGACTAGCCCCTACAGATACGCAGTATTTT.